This entry lists 7 T cell receptor beta chains sequenced from one sample in a study of T cells in Graves' hyperthyroidism and ophthalmopathy (dated by TCRdb to the late 2010s). The library was made by multiplex PCR. Sequencing instrument: Illumina HiSeq 2000. The TCR beta CDR3 regions were amplified from RNA transcripts. The TCR CDR3 was subjected to a first round of RT-PCR using the HTBI primer set and the Qiagen OneStep RT-PCR kit. TCRdb reanalyzed the raw reads on its own, using fastp at Q25 for trimming and MiXCR for clone calling, and kept in-frame beta chains. All rows with the same CDR3 protein become a single entry with the most common DNA and genes. This sample gives around 350,000 distinct CDR3 sequences in total; over 10% of them show up just once. Jointly, the top ten make up less than 10% of the sample. What was sequenced was blood. The origin of the receptors is a woman aged 18-30 years with Graves' hyperthyroidism.

V gene TRBV12-3 or TRBV12-4 combines with J gene TRBJ2-7; 8 bases fit TRBD2. The J segment lost 5 bases and the V segment lost 6 bases, leaving 6 bases of the junction unmatched. The CDR3 spans 13 residues. The CDR3 here is CASSREGPDEQYF. The CDR3 bases are TGTGCCAGCAGCCGGGAGGGACCGGACGAGCAGTACTTC.

This clonotype has ten or more counts. The CDR3 sequence: CASSQGGLDEKLFF. The CDR3 DNA reads as TGTGCCAGCTCACAAGGGGGCTTGGACGAAAAACTGTTTTTT. This chain uses TRBV18 with TRBJ1-4, with 7 bases fitting TRBD1. Germline values: CDR1 KGHSH, CDR2 LQKENI. Trimming removed 4 bases from V and 8 bases from J; junction bases left unmatched: 7. This CDR3 contains 14 residues.

Many counts were recorded for this clonotype. The chain is built from TRBV11-3 and TRBJ2-2, with D perhaps matching TRBD1 or TRBD2 (5 bases each). The CDR3 runs 16 residues. V lost 2 bases, J lost 0 bases, and 10 bases lay in between. CDR1 and CDR2 (germline): SGHNT, YENEEA. In nucleotides, the CDR3 is TGTGCCAGCAGCTTATGGGGGACCACGAACACCGGGGAGCTGTTTTTT. It codes for CASSLWGTTNTGELFF.

The CDR3 reads CASATRQGDTGELFF. The CDR3 DNA sequence: TGTGCCAGCGCCACCCGACAGGGGGACACCGGGGAGCTGTTTTTT. This sequence joins TRBV25-1 and TRBJ2-2; 9 nucleotides align to TRBD1. The CDR3 consists of 15 residues. V shed 8 bases, J shed 3 bases, and the junction held 7 bases outside the gene matches. The germline V gene encodes CDR1 MGHDK and CDR2 SYGVNS.

This clonotype was detected many times. This rearrangement joins TRBV28 to TRBJ1-1; D is ambiguous. Germline loops: CDR1 MDHEN, CDR2 SYDVKM. This CDR3 has 13 amino acids. V shed 7 bases and J shed 3 bases, with 12 bases lying between them. CDR3 amino acids: CASTSVGDTEAFF. In DNA, the CDR3 is TGTGCCAGCACCTCGGTGGGTGACACTGAAGCTTTCTTT.

Only a few counts were recorded for this clonotype. This chain joins TRBV10-1 and TRBJ2-7; 9 bases match TRBD2. The CDR3 runs to 19 residues. V lost 2 bases and J lost 3; bases outside the gene matches: 17. Germline assignment: CDR1 WNHNN and CDR2 SYGVQD (reference sequence). CDR3 bases: TGCGCCAGCAGTGAGCCCATACCGAGGGGGGCTAGCGGGGTCTACGAGCAGTACTTC. This sequence encodes CASSEPIPRGASGVYEQYF.

The V call is TRBV29-1, the J call TRBJ2-1; weak D call: TRBD1 (6 bases). V was cut by 4 bases and J by 8 bases, with 18 bases left in between. The CDR3 totals 14 residues. Germline V gene lookup returns CDR1 SQVTM and CDR2 ANQGSEA. The DNA of the CDR3 is TGCAGCGTTGCGGTGGTACAGGGCGTCCATGAGCAGTTCTTC. This gives the protein CSVAVVQGVHEQFF.